Detailed here is one T cell receptor (beta chain). CDR1 and CDR2 from the germline V gene are MDHEN and SYDVKM. There are 14 residues in the CDR3. V lost 5 bases, J lost 2 bases, and 10 bases lay in between. The data were produced by immunoSEQ multiplex PCR, yet TCRdb's version contains in-frame clones alone and is incomplete. The sample contains under 150,000 clones, approximately 81% of which appear only once. The data originate from a study of blood T cell repertoires in COVID-19. Study information: Samples came from the United States, Italy and Spain, spanning acute and convalescent COVID-19. Nucleic acid was either cDNA or gDNA, and it came from T cells, B-cell-depleted T cells, or PBMCs.

The TCR originated in a man over 45 with acute or convalescent COVID-19. The specimen was peripheral blood. The rearrangement joins TRBV28 to TRBJ1-3; D is uncertain. CDR3 nucleotides: TGTGCCAGCAGTCCAAGCGGGGCTGGAAACACCATATATTTT. Protein product: CASSPSGAGNTIYF.